This T cell receptor beta chain was obtained from a study of CD8 T cells in ankylosing spondylitis. Note on this clonotype: Its antigen is as yet unknown.

TCRdb analysed the 5' RACE reads with MiXCR anew, one entry per CDR3 protein. Of approximately 150,000 distinct CDR3 sequences listed, under 35% were seen once; the top ten hold 6%. Study results and limitations: CD8+ cells made up the disease-linked clones, which were relatively rare in peripheral blood. According to the report, clones linked to the disease were significantly enriched in matched synovial fluid samples taken from ankylosing spondylitis patients. Apparently characteristic of ankylosing spondylitis blood was a TCR beta motif (eight highly homologous variants).

Sequenced material: synovial fluid, either unsorted or a sorted T cell fraction (not recorded which). The TCR sequence derives from a male donor with ankylosing spondylitis.

The CDR3, as DNA: TGCGCCAGCAGGCGCACTATCGGACAGGCCAACTATGGCTACACCTTC. Translating gives CASRRTIGQANYGYTF. The chain joins TRBV4-3 to TRBJ1-2; 7 bases fit TRBD1. The V and J ends lost 6 bases and 2 bases, in that order; junction bases with no gene match: 12. This CDR3 comprises 16 residues. CDR1 and CDR2 (germline): LGHNA, YSLEER.